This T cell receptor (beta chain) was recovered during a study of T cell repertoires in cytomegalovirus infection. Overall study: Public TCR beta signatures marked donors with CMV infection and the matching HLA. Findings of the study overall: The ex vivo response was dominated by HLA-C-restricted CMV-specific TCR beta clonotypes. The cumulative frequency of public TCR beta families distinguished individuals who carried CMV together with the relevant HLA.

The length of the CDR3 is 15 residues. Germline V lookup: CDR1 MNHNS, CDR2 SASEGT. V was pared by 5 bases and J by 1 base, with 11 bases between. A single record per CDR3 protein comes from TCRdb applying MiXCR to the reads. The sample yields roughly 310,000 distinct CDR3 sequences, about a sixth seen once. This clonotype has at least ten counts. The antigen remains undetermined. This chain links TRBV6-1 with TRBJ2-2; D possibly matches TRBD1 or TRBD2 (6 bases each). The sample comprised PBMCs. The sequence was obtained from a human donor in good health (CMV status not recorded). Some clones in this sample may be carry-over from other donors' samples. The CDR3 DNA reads TGTGCCAGCAGTTCGGGGGCCGGGAACACCGGGGAGCTGTTTTTT. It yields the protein CASSSGAGNTGELFF.